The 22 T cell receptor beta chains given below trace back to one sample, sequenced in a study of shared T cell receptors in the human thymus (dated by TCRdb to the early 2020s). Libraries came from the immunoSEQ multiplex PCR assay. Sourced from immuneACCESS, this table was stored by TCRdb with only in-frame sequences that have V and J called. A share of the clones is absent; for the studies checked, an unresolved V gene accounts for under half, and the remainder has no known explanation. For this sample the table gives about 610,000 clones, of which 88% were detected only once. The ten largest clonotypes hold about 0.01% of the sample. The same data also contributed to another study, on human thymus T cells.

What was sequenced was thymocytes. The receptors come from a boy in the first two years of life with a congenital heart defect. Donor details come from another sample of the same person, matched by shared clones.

This CDR3 reads CASSLGRDRDTSGSYEQYF. The CDR3 DNA is TGTGCCAGCAGCTTAGGACGGGACAGGGACACTAGCGGGAGCTACGAGCAGTACTTC. The V call is TRBV7-9, the J call TRBJ2-7; 11 bases are a match to TRBD2. CDR1 and CDR2 (germline): SEHNR, FQNEAQ (reference sequence). J was trimmed by 3 bases and V by 1 base; bases with no gene match: 14. The CDR3 runs to 19 residues.

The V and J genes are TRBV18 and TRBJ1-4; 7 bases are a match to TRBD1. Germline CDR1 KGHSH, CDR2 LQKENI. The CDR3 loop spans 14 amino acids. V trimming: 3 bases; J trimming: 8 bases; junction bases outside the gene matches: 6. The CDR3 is CASSPDRETEKLFF. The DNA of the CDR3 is TGTGCCAGCTCACCCGACAGGGAGACGGAAAAACTGTTTTTT.

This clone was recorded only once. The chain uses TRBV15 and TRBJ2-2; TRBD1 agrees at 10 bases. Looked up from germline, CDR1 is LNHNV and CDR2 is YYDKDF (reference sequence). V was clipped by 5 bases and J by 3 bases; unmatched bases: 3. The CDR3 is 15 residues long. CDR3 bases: TGTGCCACCAGCCCCGGGACAGGGGACACCGGGGAGCTGTTTTTT. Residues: CATSPGTGDTGELFF.

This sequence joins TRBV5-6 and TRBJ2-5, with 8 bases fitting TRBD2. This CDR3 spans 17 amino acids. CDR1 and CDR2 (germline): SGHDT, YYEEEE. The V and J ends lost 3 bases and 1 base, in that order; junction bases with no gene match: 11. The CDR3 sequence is CASSWGGSGGIQETQYF. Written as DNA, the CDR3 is TGTGCCAGCAGCTGGGGGGGCAGCGGGGGAATCCAAGAGACCCAGTACTTC.

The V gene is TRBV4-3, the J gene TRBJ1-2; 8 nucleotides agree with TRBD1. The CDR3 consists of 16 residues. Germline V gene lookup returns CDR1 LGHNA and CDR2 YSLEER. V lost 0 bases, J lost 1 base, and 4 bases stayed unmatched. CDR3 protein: CASSQDRDRNNYGYTF. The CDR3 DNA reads TGCGCCAGCAGCCAAGACCGGGACAGGAATAACTATGGCTACACCTTC.

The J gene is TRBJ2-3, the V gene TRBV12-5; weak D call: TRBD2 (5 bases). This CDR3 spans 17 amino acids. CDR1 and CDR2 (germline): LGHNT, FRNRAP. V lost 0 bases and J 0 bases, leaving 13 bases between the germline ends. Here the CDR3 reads CASGLVRSGPSTDTQYF. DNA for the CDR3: TGTGCTAGTGGTTTGGTACGGAGCGGCCCTAGCACAGATACGCAGTATTTT. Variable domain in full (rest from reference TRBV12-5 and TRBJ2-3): DARVTQTPRHKVTEMGQEVTMRCQPILGHNTVFWYRQTMMQGLELLAYFRNRAPLDDSGMPKDRFSAEMPDATLATLKIQPSEPRDSAVYFCASGLVRSGPSTDTQYFGPGTRLTVL.

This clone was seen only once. The CDR3 here is CASREGRYNEQFF. The CDR3 DNA reads as TGTGCCAGCAGGGAGGGCCGGTACAATGAGCAGTTCTTC. The V gene is TRBV6-5, the J gene TRBJ2-1, with a possible D match to TRBD2 (6 bases). Germline CDR1 MNHEY, CDR2 SVGAGI. This CDR3 is 13 amino acids long. V shed 6 bases and J shed 4 bases, with 10 bases lying between them.

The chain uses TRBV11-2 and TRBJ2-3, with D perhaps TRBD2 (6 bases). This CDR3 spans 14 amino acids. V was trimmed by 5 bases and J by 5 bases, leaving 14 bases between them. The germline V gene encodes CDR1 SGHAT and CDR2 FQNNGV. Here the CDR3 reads CASSPGENKDTQYF. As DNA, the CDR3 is TGTGCCAGCAGCCCGGGGGAAAACAAAGATACGCAGTATTTT.

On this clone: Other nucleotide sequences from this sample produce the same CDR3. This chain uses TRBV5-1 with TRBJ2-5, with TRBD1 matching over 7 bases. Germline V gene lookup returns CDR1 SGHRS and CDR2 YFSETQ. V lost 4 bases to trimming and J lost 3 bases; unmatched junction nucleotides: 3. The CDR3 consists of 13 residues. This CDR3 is CASSLQGEETQYF. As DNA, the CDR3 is TGCGCCAGCAGCCTTCAGGGGGAAGAGACCCAGTACTTC.

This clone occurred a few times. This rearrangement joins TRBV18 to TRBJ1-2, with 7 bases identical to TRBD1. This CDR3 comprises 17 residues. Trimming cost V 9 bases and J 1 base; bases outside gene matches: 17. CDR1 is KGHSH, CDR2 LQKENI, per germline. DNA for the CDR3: TGTGCCAGTTCCCGAGGCCGGGACAGCTATTTTAACTATGGCTACACCTTC. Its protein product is CASSRGRDSYFNYGYTF.

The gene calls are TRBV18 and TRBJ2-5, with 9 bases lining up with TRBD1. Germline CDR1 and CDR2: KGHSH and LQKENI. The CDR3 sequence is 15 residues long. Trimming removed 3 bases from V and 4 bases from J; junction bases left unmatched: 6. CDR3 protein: CASSPKDRGGETQYF. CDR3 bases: TGTGCCAGCTCACCGAAGGACAGGGGTGGAGAGACCCAGTACTTC.

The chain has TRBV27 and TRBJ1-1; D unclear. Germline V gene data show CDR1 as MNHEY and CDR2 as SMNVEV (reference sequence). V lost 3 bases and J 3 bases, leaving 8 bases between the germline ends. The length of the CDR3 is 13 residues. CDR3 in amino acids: CASSFSGDTEAFF. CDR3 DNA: TGTGCCAGCAGTTTCTCCGGGGACACTGAAGCTTTCTTT.

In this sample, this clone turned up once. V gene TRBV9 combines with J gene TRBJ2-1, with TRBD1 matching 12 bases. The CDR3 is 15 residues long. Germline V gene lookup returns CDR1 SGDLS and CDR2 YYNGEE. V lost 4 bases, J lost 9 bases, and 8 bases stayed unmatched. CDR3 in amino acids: CASSSRDRGLGEQFF. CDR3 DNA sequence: TGTGCCAGCAGCAGCCGGGACAGGGGGCTCGGTGAGCAGTTCTTC.

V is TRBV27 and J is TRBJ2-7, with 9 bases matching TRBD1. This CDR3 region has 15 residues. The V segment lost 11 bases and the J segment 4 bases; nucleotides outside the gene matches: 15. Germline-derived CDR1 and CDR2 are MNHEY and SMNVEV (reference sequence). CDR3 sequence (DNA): TGTGCCGTTAGGTCCGGGACAGGGATGGGATACGAGCAGTACTTC. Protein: CAVRSGTGMGYEQYF.

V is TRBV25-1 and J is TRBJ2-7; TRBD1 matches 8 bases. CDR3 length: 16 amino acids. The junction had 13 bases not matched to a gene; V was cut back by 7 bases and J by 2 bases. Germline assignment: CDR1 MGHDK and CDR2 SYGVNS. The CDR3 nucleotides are TGTGCCAGCAAAGGGACAGGTTCTAGATGGCCCTACGAGCAGTACTTC. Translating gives CASKGTGSRWPYEQYF.

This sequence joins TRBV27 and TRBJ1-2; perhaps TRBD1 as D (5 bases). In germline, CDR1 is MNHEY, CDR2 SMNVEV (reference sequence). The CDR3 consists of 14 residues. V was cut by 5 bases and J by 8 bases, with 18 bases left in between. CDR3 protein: CASSPKGAREGYTF. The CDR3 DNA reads TGTGCCAGCAGTCCCAAAGGGGCCCGAGAGGGCTACACCTTC.

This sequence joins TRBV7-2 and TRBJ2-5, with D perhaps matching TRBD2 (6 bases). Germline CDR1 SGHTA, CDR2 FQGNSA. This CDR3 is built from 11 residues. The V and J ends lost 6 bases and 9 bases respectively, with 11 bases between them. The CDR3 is CASSLREPQYF. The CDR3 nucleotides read TGTGCCAGCAGTTTACGGGAGCCCCAGTACTTC.

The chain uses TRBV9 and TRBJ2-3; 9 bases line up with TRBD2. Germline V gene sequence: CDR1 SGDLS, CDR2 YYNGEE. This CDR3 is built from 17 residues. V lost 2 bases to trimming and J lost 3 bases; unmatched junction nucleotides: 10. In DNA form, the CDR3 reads TGTGCCAGCAGCGTCAGCTGGCGGGAGGGTAGGACAGATACGCAGTATTTT. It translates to CASSVSWREGRTDTQYF.

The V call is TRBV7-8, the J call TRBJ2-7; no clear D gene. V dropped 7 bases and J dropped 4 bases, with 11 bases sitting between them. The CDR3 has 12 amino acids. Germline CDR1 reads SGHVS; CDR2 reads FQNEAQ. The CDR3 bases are TGTGCCAGCACCCCTTCCGGGTACGAGCAGTACTTC. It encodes CASTPSGYEQYF. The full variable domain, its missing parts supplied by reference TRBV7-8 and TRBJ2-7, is GAGVSQSPRYKVAKRGQDVALRCDPISGHVSLFWYQQALGQGPEFLTYFQNEAQLDKSGLPSDRFFAERPEGSVSTLKIQRTQQEDSAVYLCASTPSGYEQYFGPGTRLTVT.

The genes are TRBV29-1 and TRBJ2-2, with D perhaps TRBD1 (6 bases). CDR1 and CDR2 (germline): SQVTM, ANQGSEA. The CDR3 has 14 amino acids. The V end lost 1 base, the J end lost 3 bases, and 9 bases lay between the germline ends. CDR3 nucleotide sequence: TGCAGCGTTGAAGGGGACACAGACACCGGGGAGCTGTTTTTT. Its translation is CSVEGDTDTGELFF.

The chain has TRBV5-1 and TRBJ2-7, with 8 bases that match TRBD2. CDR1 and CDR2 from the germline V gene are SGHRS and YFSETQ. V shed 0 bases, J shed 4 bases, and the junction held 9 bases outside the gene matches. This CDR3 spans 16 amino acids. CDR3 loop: CASSLVSFSGGYEQYF. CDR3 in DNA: TGCGCCAGCAGCTTGGTGTCCTTTTCGGGGGGGTACGAGCAGTACTTC.

The CDR3 region is CASSSRTSGRTGELFF. CDR3 sequence (DNA): TGTGCCAGCAGCTCAAGGACTAGCGGGAGAACCGGGGAGCTGTTTTTT. The rearrangement links TRBV27 to TRBJ2-2; 13 positions agree with TRBD2. The CDR3 loop spans 16 amino acids. Germline CDR1 and CDR2: MNHEY and SMNVEV (reference sequence). V lost 6 bases and J lost 5; bases outside the gene matches: 6.